This is a list of T cell receptor beta chains from one sample in a study of T-cell memory formation after mild COVID-19. TCRdb re-analysed the 5' RACE reads in MiXCR, keeping a single row per CDR3 protein. The sample carries approximately 410,000 distinct CDR3 sequences, around 22% recorded once. The sample comprised PBMCs or a T cell subset sorted from them (not recorded which). These receptors were taken from an adult woman who had mild COVID-19 (a few samples of this study predate the infection). Cell type and time point are not known. Both conserved end residues are part of each CDR3. The D gene is left open where the match is weak. Clone size, where shown, is once, few, many, or a class for clones that have expanded.

j_gene,d_gene,v_gene,abundance,CDR3aa,CDR3nt
TRBJ2-5,-,TRBV11-2,-,CASSFGRRTSRETQYF,TGTGCCAGCAGCTTTGGGCGGAGGACTTCGCGAGAGACCCAGTACTTC
TRBJ2-2,TRBD1,TRBV5-1,few,CASRIPHRGLHTGELFF,TGCGCCAGCAGGATTCCCCACAGGGGGCTTCACACCGGGGAGCTGTTTTTT
TRBJ2-2,-,TRBV20-1,few,CSASRGAGGELFF,TGCAGTGCTTCCAGGGGGGCCGGCGGGGAGCTGTTTTTT
TRBJ1-4,-,TRBV29-1,-,CSVVGGQKNEKLFF,TGCAGCGTTGTAGGCGGGCAGAAGAATGAAAAACTGTTTTTT
TRBJ2-1,-,TRBV27,few,CASSPLGGGGKVEQFF,TGTGCCAGCAGTCCCCTCGGAGGGGGCGGTAAAGTTGAGCAGTTCTTC
TRBJ1-5,-,TRBV18,-,CASSPGREGNQPQHF,TGTGCCAGCTCACCGGGAAGGGAGGGCAATCAGCCCCAGCATTTT
TRBJ2-1,TRBD2,TRBV11-3,few,CASSSPGLINEQFF,TGTGCCAGCAGCTCACCGGGACTAATCAATGAGCAGTTCTTC
TRBJ2-3,-,TRBV4-3,-,CASSHTGYGTPDTQYF,TGCGCCAGCAGCCATACGGGATACGGGACCCCAGATACGCAGTATTTT
TRBJ2-5,-,TRBV12-3/TRBV12-4,few,CASSFPSQETQYF,TGTGCCAGCAGTTTCCCGTCTCAAGAGACCCAGTACTTC
TRBJ1-1,TRBD1,TRBV11-1,few,CASGFGDRAGTEAFF,TGTGCCAGCGGCTTTGGGGACAGGGCTGGCACTGAAGCTTTCTTT
TRBJ2-3,TRBD2,TRBV5-1,-,CASSPGTSGGDTQYF,TGCGCCAGCAGCCCAGGGACTAGTGGAGGAGATACGCAGTATTTT
TRBJ1-6,TRBD1,TRBV2,-,CASRGTGSSYNSPLHF,TGTGCCAGCAGGGGGACAGGTAGCTCCTATAATTCACCCCTCCACTTT
TRBJ2-4,-,TRBV7-2,-,CASSLNFWAGAKNIQYF,TGTGCCAGCAGCTTAAACTTTTGGGCTGGGGCCAAAAACATTCAGTACTTC
TRBJ2-5,TRBD2,TRBV4-3,few,CASSRVGGRGLQETQYF,TGCGCCAGCAGCCGAGTTGGCGGGAGAGGGCTTCAAGAGACCCAGTACTTC
TRBJ1-3,-,TRBV5-1,-,CASSLAFTGGNTIYF,TGCGCCAGCAGCTTGGCCTTTACGGGCGGAAACACCATATATTTT
TRBJ2-1,TRBD2,TRBV15,few,CATSRDLAGTYNEQFF,TGTGCCACCAGCAGAGATTTAGCGGGAACTTACAATGAGCAGTTCTTC
TRBJ2-6,-,TRBV7-3,-,CASSLPGSGANVLTF,TGTGCCAGCAGCTTACCCGGCTCTGGGGCCAACGTCCTGACTTTC
TRBJ1-1,-,TRBV7-6,-,CASSDRGDPRGTEAFF,TGTGCCAGCAGCGATCGGGGAGATCCGCGGGGCACTGAAGCTTTCTTT
TRBJ2-1,TRBD2,TRBV20-1,-,CSARGLAGGAGQFF,TGCAGTGCTAGGGGACTAGCGGGAGGGGCCGGGCAGTTCTTC
TRBJ2-2,TRBD1,TRBV9,-,CASSVAQGGTGELFF,TGTGCCAGCAGCGTAGCACAGGGGGGAACCGGGGAGCTGTTTTTT